This T cell receptor beta chain is drawn from a study of T cell clonotyping in hematopoietic cell transplantation. As for time point: recipient sample about 28 days before transplant, after cytoreduction. Assay used: immunoSEQ multiplex PCR; TCRdb lists only in-frame clones, some missing. The sample has around 37,000 clones; about 85% are singletons. The sample was peripheral blood mononuclear cells, taken before stem cell transplant. The TCR was taken from a man between 60 and 70 years old with acute myeloid leukemia. Some clones in this sample may be carry-over from other donors' samples.

The CDR3 DNA reads as TGCAGCGTTGACCCTGGGGCAGGGGGCGGCTACACCTTC. Its protein is CSVDPGAGGGYTF. The V call is TRBV29-1, the J call TRBJ1-2, with 8 bases matching TRBD1. The CDR3 is 13 residues long. V gave up 3 bases and J gave up 8 bases; unmatched junction bases: 8. CDR1 is SQVTM, CDR2 ANQGSEA, per germline. Supplemented by reference TRBV29-1 and TRBJ1-2, the full variable domain reads SAVISQKPSRDICQRGTSLTIQCQVDSQVTMMFWYRQQPGQSLTLIATANQGSEATYESGFVIDKFPISRPNLTFSTLTVSNMSPEDSSIYLCSVDPGAGGGYTFGSGTRLTVV.